This TCR beta chain originates from a study of neurological immune-mediated disorders. With 10-nucleotide random UMIs included, cDNA was synthesized by 5'RACE. From 15-18 subjects, each sequencing run yielded over 190 million TCR-beta sequences. One entry per CDR3 protein results from TCRdb running MiXCR on the 5' RACE reads. Here the sample spans some 70,000 distinct CDR3 sequences, roughly 4.5% being singletons. Study-wide results and limits: Levels of TCR clonal expansion peaked in HTLV-1-associated myelopathy and reached their lowest in multiple sclerosis, under those of healthy controls. On phylogenetic grouping, the repertoires of 18 of 34 multiple sclerosis patients fell within one related-CDR3 cluster, constituting a possible signature.

This clonotype was picked up many times. The antigen is undetermined. The sequencing input was PBMCs. This receptor was taken from a man aged 25-45 years with multiple sclerosis.

CDR3 loop: CASSAWDRGPNEQFF. In DNA form, the CDR3 reads TGTGCCAGCAGTGCGTGGGACAGGGGGCCCAATGAGCAGTTCTTC. The gene calls are TRBV2 and TRBJ2-1, with 12 positions matching TRBD1. CDR3 length: 15 amino acids. The V segment lost 4 bases and the J segment 6 bases; nucleotides outside the gene matches: 4. The germline V gene encodes CDR1 SNHLY and CDR2 FYNNEI.